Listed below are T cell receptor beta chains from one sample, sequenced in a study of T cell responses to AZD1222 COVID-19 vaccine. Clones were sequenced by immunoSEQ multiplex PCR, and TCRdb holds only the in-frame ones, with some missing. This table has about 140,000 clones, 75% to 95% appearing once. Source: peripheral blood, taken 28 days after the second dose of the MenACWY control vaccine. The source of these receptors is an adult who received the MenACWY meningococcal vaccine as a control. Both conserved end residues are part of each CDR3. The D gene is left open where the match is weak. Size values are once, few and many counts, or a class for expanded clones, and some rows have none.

CASSPGGTSGSMRDTQYF TGTGCCAGCTCACCCGGAGGGACTAGCGGGAGTATGAGAGATACGCAGTATTTT TRBJ2-3 TRBV18 few TRBD2
CASKLEGTGRFKGYTF TGTGCCAGCAAGCTTGAAGGGACAGGGAGATTCAAGGGCTACACCTTC TRBJ1-2 TRBV28 few TRBD1
CATSRAQGPNTGELFF TGTGCCACCAGCAGAGCTCAAGGGCCGAACACCGGGGAGCTGTTTTTT TRBJ2-2 TRBV15 - -
CAITSLDTDGYTF TGTGCCATCACTAGCTTAGACACCGACGGCTACACCTTC TRBJ1-2 TRBV10-3 - -
CASSPTDGIVLAQETQYF TGTGCCAGCAGCCCCACGGACGGAATCGTATTGGCCCAAGAGACCCAGTACTTC TRBJ2-5 TRBV7-8 - -
CASSQGEPYEQYF TGTGCCAGCAGCCAAGGGGAGCCCTACGAGCAGTACTTC TRBJ2-7 TRBV3-1/TRBV3-2 - -
CATSDFRDRGKETQYF TGTGCCACCAGTGATTTCCGGGACAGGGGAAAAGAGACCCAGTACTTC TRBJ2-5 TRBV24-1 - TRBD1
CASSEIWANEKLFF TGTGCCAGCAGCGAGATTTGGGCTAATGAAAAACTGTTTTTT TRBJ1-4 TRBV6-2/TRBV6-3 - -
CASGGTGTGGYEQYF TGTGCCAGCGGGGGGACCGGGACAGGGGGCTACGAGCAGTACTTC TRBJ2-7 TRBV28 - TRBD1
CASSVTGEAWEQYF TGTGCCAGCAGCGTAACAGGGGAGGCGTGGGAGCAGTACTTC TRBJ2-7 TRBV9 - -
CASSGGQPISYEQYF TGTGCCAGCAGCGGGGGACAGCCTATCTCCTACGAGCAGTACTTC TRBJ2-7 TRBV2 - -
CASSPSTRLAGKETQYF TGCGCCAGCAGCCCATCGACCCGACTAGCGGGCAAAGAGACCCAGTACTTC TRBJ2-5 TRBV5-1 - TRBD2
CASSQAPRTGNEAGANVLTF TGCGCCAGCAGCCAGGCTCCCAGGACAGGGAATGAGGCTGGGGCCAACGTCCTGACTTTC TRBJ2-6 TRBV4-3 - TRBD1
CASTPGGPHEAFF TGTGCCAGCACCCCCGGGGGCCCACATGAAGCTTTCTTT TRBJ1-1 TRBV28 - -
CASSEVTGGTYEQYF TGTGCCAGCAGTGAAGTGACAGGGGGCACCTACGAGCAGTACTTC TRBJ2-7 TRBV6-1 few TRBD1
CASSSVLVTGGIYEQYF TGCGCCAGCAGCTCCGTACTAGTGACAGGGGGTATCTACGAGCAGTACTTC TRBJ2-7 TRBV5-1 - TRBD1
CASSYPDNYEQYF TGTGCCAGCAGTTACCCTGACAACTACGAGCAGTACTTC TRBJ2-7 TRBV6-2/TRBV6-3 - -
CASGQNSGNTIYF TGTGCCAGCGGACAGAACTCTGGAAACACCATATATTTT TRBJ1-3 TRBV6-5 - -
CASSLITGGTEAFF TGCGCCAGCAGCTTGATCACAGGGGGCACTGAAGCTTTCTTT TRBJ1-1 TRBV5-1 - TRBD1
CASSSGGLAGSTDTQYF TGTGCCAGCAGCTCCGGGGGACTAGCGGGTAGCACAGATACGCAGTATTTT TRBJ2-3 TRBV7-9 - TRBD2